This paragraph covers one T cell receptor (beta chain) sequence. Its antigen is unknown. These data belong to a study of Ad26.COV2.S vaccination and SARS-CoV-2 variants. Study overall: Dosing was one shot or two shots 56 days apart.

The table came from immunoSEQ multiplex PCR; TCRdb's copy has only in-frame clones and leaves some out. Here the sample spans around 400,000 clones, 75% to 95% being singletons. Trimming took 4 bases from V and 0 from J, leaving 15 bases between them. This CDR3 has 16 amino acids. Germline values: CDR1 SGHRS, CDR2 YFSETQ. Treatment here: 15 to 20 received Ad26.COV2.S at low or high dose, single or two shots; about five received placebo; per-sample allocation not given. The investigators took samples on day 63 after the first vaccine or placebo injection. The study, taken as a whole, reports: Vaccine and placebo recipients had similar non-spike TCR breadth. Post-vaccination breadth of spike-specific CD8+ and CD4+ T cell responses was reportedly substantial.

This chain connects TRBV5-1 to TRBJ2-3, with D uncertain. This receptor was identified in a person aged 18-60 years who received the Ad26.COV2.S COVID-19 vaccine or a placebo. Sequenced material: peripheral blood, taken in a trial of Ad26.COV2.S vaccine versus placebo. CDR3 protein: CASSLSPDGSTDTQYF. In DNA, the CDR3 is TGCGCCAGCAGCCTATCCCCGGACGGGAGCACAGATACGCAGTATTTT.